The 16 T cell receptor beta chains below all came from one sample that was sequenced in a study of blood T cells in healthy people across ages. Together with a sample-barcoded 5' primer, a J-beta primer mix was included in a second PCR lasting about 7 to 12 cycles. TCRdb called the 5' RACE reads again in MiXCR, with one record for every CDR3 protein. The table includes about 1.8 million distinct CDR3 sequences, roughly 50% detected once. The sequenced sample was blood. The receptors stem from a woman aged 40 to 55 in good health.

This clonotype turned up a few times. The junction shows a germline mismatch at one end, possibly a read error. CDR3 sequence (DNA): TGTGCCAGCAGCTTAGGCGGATCCACCGGGGAGCTGTTTTTT. It is translated as CASSLGGSTGELFF. The chain has TRBV12-3 or TRBV12-4 and TRBJ2-2; unclear D gene. This CDR3 has 14 residues.

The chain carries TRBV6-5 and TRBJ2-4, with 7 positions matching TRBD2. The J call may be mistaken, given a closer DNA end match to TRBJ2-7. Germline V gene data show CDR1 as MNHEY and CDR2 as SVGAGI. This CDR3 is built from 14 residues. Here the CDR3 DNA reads TGTGCCAGCAGAGCCTCTGGGAGGGCATCCGAGCAGTACTTC. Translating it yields CASRASGRASEQYF.

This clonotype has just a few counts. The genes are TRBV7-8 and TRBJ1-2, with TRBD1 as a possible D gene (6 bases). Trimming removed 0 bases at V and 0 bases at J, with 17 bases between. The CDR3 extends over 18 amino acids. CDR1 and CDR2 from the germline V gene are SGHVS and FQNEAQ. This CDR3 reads CASSLARPGDKTNYGYTF. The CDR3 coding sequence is TGTGCCAGCAGCTTAGCCCGCCCAGGGGACAAAACTAACTATGGCTACACCTTC.

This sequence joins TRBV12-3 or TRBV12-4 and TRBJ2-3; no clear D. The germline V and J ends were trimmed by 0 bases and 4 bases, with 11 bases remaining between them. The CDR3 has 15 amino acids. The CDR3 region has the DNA TGTGCCAGCAGTTTAGCGTCCGGCCAGCCAGATACGCAGTATTTT. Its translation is CASSLASGQPDTQYF.

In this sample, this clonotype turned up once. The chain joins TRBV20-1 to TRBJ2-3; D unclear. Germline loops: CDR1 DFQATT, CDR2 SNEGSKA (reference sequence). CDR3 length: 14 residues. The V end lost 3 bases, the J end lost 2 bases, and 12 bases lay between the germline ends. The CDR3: CSASKAGFTDTQYF. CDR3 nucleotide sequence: TGCAGTGCTAGTAAGGCCGGCTTCACAGATACGCAGTATTTT.

The CDR3 DNA reads TGTGCCAGCAGTTTAGGAGTTGAGGGGGCCTCCAATGAGCAGTTCTTC. Translation: CASSLGVEGASNEQFF. The chain joins TRBV12-3 or TRBV12-4 to TRBJ2-1, with 7 bases lining up with TRBD1. This CDR3 has 16 residues. V gave up 1 base and J gave up 6 bases; unmatched junction bases: 9.

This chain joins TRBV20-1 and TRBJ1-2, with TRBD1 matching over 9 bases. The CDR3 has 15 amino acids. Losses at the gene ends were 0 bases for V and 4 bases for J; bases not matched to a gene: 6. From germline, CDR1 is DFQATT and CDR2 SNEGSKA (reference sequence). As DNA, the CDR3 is TGCAGTGCTAGAGAGACTGGACAGGGGATCTATGGCTACACCTTC. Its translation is CSARETGQGIYGYTF.

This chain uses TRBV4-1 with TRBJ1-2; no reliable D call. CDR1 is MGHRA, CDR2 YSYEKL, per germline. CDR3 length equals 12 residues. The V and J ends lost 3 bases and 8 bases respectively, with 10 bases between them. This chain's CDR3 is CASSQTFSGYTF. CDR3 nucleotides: TGCGCCAGCAGCCAGACTTTCTCCGGCTACACCTTC.

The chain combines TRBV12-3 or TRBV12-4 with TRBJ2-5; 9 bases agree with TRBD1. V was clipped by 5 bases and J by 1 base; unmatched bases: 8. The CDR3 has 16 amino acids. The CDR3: CASSTGQGFFQETQYF. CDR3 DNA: TGTGCCAGCAGTACGGGACAGGGATTTTTCCAAGAGACCCAGTACTTC.

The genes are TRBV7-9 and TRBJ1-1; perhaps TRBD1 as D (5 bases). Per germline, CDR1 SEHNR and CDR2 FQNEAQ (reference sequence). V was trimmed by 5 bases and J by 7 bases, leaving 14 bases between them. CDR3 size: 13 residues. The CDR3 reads CASSGQGGIEAFF. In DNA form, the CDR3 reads TGTGCCAGCAGCGGTCAGGGTGGGATTGAAGCTTTCTTT.

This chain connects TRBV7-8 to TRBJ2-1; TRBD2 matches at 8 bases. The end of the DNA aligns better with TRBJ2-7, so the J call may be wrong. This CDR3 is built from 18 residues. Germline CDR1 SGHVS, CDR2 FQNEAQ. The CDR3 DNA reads TGTGCCAGCACCCCGGTGGGCGGGGGGATTATATCCTACAATGAGCAGTACTTC. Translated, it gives CASTPVGGGIISYNEQYF.

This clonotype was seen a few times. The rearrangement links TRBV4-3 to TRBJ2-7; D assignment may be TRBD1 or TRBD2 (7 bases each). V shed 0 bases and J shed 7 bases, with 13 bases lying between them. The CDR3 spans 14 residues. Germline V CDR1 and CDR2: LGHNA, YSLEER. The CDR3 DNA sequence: TGCGCCAGCAGCCAAGAGTCGCAGGGGGGGGAGCAGTACTTC. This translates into CASSQESQGGEQYF.

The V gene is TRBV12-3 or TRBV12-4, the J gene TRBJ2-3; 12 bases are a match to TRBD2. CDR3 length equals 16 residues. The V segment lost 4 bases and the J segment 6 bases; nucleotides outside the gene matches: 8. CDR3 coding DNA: TGTGCCAGCAGTTCCCAGACTAGCGGGGGCGGGGATACGCAGTATTTT. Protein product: CASSSQTSGGGDTQYF.

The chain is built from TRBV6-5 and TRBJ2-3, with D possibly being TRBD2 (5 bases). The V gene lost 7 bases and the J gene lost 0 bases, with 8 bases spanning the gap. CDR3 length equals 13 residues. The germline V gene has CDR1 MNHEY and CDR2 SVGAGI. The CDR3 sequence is CASTGISTDTQYF. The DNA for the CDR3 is TGTGCCAGCACGGGGATAAGCACAGATACGCAGTATTTT.

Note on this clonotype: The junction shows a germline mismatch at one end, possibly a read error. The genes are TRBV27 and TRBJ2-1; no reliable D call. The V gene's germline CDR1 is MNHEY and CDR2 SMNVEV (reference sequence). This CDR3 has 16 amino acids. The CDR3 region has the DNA TGTGCCAGCAGTTTAATGCCCGCACTGACCTACGATGAGCAGTTCTTC. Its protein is CASSLMPALTYDEQFF.

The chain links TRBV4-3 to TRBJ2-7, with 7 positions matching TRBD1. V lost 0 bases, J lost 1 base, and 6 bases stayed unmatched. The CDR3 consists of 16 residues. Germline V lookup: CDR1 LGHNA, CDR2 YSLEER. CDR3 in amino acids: CASSQDVDRRSYEQYF. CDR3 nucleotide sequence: TGCGCCAGCAGCCAAGATGTGGACAGGCGATCCTACGAGCAGTACTTC.